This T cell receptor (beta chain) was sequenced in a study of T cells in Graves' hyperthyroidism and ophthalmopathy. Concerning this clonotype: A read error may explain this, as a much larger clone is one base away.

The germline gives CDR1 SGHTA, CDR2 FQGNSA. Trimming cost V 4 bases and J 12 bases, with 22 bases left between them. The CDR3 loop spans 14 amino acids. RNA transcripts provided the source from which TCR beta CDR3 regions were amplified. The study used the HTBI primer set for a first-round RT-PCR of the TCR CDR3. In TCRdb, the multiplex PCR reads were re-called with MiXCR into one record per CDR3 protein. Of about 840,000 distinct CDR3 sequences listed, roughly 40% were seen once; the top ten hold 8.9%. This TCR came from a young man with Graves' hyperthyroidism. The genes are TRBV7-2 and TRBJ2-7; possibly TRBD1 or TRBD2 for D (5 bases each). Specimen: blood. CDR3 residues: CASSSDGTVLRWYF. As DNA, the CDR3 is TGTGCCAGCAGCTCCGACGGGACGGTTCTACGATGGTACTTC.